The rows below give T cell receptor beta chains drawn from one sample of a study of response to subunit inactivated influenza vaccine. TCRdb independently ran MiXCR on the RT-PCR reads; one entry per CDR3 protein. Of roughly 670,000 distinct CDR3 sequences in the sample, about 14% were seen once. The sequencing used PBMCs from blood, collected 14 to 15 days before vaccination. Receptors were obtained from a man aged 45-65 years who received an inactivated influenza vaccine. Both conserved end residues are part of each CDR3. Fields, in order: J gene, D gene, V gene, clone size, CDR3 protein, CDR3 DNA. A D gene is named only where the DNA matches it firmly. Part of the rows lack a size; the others show once, few, many or a class for expanded clones.

J gene: TRBJ1-1; D gene: .; V gene: TRBV3-1; clone size: many; CDR3 protein: CASSQIYTTGNTEAFF; CDR3 DNA: TGTGCCAGCAGCCAGATATATACCACGGGCAACACTGAAGCTTTCTTT
J gene: TRBJ2-4; D gene: TRBD2; V gene: TRBV24-1; clone size: few; CDR3 protein: CATSEGGRNIQYF; CDR3 DNA: TGTGCCACCAGTGAGGGAGGGAGAAACATTCAGTACTTC
J gene: TRBJ2-5; D gene: .; V gene: TRBV4-3; clone size: .; CDR3 protein: CASSQGGEGSETQYF; CDR3 DNA: TGCGCCAGCAGCCAAGGTGGAGAAGGTAGCGAGACCCAGTACTTC
J gene: TRBJ2-1; D gene: .; V gene: TRBV6-1; clone size: few; CDR3 protein: CASSEVSSPYNEQFF; CDR3 DNA: TGTGCCAGCAGTGAAGTGTCTAGCCCCTACAATGAGCAGTTCTTC
J gene: TRBJ2-7; D gene: .; V gene: TRBV7-2; clone size: .; CDR3 protein: CASSSPTSTYEQYF; CDR3 DNA: TGTGCCAGCAGCTCACCGACTAGTACCTACGAGCAGTACTTC
J gene: TRBJ2-7; D gene: .; V gene: TRBV7-9; clone size: .; CDR3 protein: CASSSDPRRSYEQYF; CDR3 DNA: TGTGCCAGCAGCTCCGACCCCCGCCGGAGCTACGAGCAGTACTTC
J gene: TRBJ2-3; D gene: TRBD2; V gene: TRBV12-3/TRBV12-4; clone size: .; CDR3 protein: CASSSFQGAGGPDTQYF; CDR3 DNA: TGTGCCAGCAGTTCCTTCCAAGGAGCGGGAGGCCCGGATACGCAGTATTTT
J gene: TRBJ2-2; D gene: .; V gene: TRBV5-1; clone size: many; CDR3 protein: CASSLQGGTGELFF; CDR3 DNA: TGCGCCAGCAGCTTACAGGGAGGGACCGGGGAGCTGTTTTTT
J gene: TRBJ2-1; D gene: TRBD2; V gene: TRBV29-1; clone size: few; CDR3 protein: CSVEVRGGNNEQFF; CDR3 DNA: TGCAGCGTTGAAGTTCGCGGGGGGAACAATGAGCAGTTCTTC
J gene: TRBJ2-1; D gene: TRBD1; V gene: TRBV4-1; clone size: few; CDR3 protein: CASSQEQGWSNEQFF; CDR3 DNA: TGCGCCAGCAGCCAAGAACAGGGGTGGAGTAATGAGCAGTTCTTC
J gene: TRBJ2-1; D gene: TRBD1; V gene: TRBV3-1; clone size: few; CDR3 protein: CASSQESVTGTGSWNEQFF; CDR3 DNA: TGTGCCAGCAGCCAAGAAAGTGTTACCGGGACAGGGAGTTGGAATGAGCAGTTCTTC
J gene: TRBJ2-1; D gene: .; V gene: TRBV5-1; clone size: few; CDR3 protein: CASNRELGVVNEQFF; CDR3 DNA: TGCGCCAGTAACCGGGAACTCGGGGTAGTTAATGAGCAGTTCTTC
J gene: TRBJ2-2; D gene: TRBD1; V gene: TRBV5-1; clone size: .; CDR3 protein: CASRRTGLNTGELFF; CDR3 DNA: TGCGCCAGCAGGCGGACAGGGCTGAACACCGGGGAGCTGTTTTTT
J gene: TRBJ2-4; D gene: TRBD1; V gene: TRBV7-2; clone size: few; CDR3 protein: CASSTTGAKNIQYF; CDR3 DNA: TGTGCCAGCAGCACGACAGGGGCCAAAAACATTCAGTACTTC
J gene: TRBJ2-2; D gene: .; V gene: TRBV5-6; clone size: .; CDR3 protein: CASSLIPSGTGELFF; CDR3 DNA: TGTGCCAGCAGCTTGATCCCAAGTGGTACCGGGGAGCTGTTTTTT
J gene: TRBJ2-7; D gene: TRBD2; V gene: TRBV6-5; clone size: .; CDR3 protein: CASSYSGTSGTSYEQYF; CDR3 DNA: TGTGCCAGCAGTTACTCCGGGACTAGCGGAACCTCCTACGAGCAGTACTTC
J gene: TRBJ1-5; D gene: .; V gene: TRBV19; clone size: .; CDR3 protein: CASSMGGFGYQPQHF; CDR3 DNA: TGTGCCAGTAGTATGGGTGGATTTGGATATCAGCCCCAGCATTTT
J gene: TRBJ2-5; D gene: .; V gene: TRBV6-6; clone size: few; CDR3 protein: CASNRTPQETQYF; CDR3 DNA: TGTGCCAGCAATAGGACTCCCCAAGAGACCCAGTACTTC
J gene: TRBJ2-2; D gene: TRBD1; V gene: TRBV5-1; clone size: .; CDR3 protein: CASSLYQTGSAGELFF; CDR3 DNA: TGCGCCAGCAGCTTGTATCAGACAGGGTCGGCCGGGGAGCTGTTTTTT
J gene: TRBJ2-1; D gene: .; V gene: TRBV2; clone size: .; CDR3 protein: CASSEIGRTPDEQFF; CDR3 DNA: TGTGCCAGCAGTGAAATAGGCAGGACCCCCGATGAGCAGTTCTTC
J gene: TRBJ2-7; D gene: .; V gene: TRBV29-1; clone size: few; CDR3 protein: CSASNNYEQYF; CDR3 DNA: TGCAGCGCCTCAAATAACTACGAGCAGTACTTC
J gene: TRBJ1-4; D gene: .; V gene: TRBV7-9; clone size: .; CDR3 protein: CASSQKDSTAEKLFF; CDR3 DNA: TGTGCCAGCAGCCAAAAGGACAGTACTGCTGAAAAACTGTTTTTT
J gene: TRBJ2-3; D gene: TRBD1; V gene: TRBV4-1; clone size: few; CDR3 protein: CASSQEYNRGDTQYF; CDR3 DNA: TGCGCCAGCAGCCAAGAATATAACAGGGGGGATACGCAGTATTTT
J gene: TRBJ2-5; D gene: .; V gene: TRBV3-1; clone size: many; CDR3 protein: CASSQVSETQYF; CDR3 DNA: TGTGCCAGCAGCCAAGTCTCAGAGACCCAGTACTTC
J gene: TRBJ2-1; D gene: .; V gene: TRBV5-1; clone size: many; CDR3 protein: CASSLGGGRSSYNEQFF; CDR3 DNA: TGCGCCAGCAGCTTGGGTGGAGGCCGGAGTTCCTACAATGAGCAGTTCTTC
J gene: TRBJ1-2; D gene: .; V gene: TRBV16; clone size: few; CDR3 protein: CASSQSDGYGYTF; CDR3 DNA: TGTGCCAGCAGCCAATCTGATGGCTATGGCTACACCTTC
J gene: TRBJ1-1; D gene: .; V gene: TRBV29-1; clone size: .; CDR3 protein: CSVVPGGTEAFF; CDR3 DNA: TGCAGCGTTGTTCCCGGCGGGACTGAAGCTTTCTTT
J gene: TRBJ2-2; D gene: TRBD1; V gene: TRBV27; clone size: few; CDR3 protein: CASSSGTGSTGELFF; CDR3 DNA: TGTGCCAGCAGTTCTGGGACAGGGAGCACCGGGGAGCTGTTTTTT
J gene: TRBJ2-6; D gene: .; V gene: TRBV28; clone size: many; CDR3 protein: CASSFINFKAANVLTF; CDR3 DNA: TGTGCCAGCAGTTTTATCAATTTCAAGGCGGCCAACGTCCTGACTTTC
J gene: TRBJ2-7; D gene: TRBD2; V gene: TRBV10-2; clone size: few; CDR3 protein: CASSEKGTSGSYEQYF; CDR3 DNA: TGCGCCAGCAGTGAGAAGGGGACTAGCGGCTCCTACGAGCAGTACTTC
J gene: TRBJ2-1; D gene: .; V gene: TRBV12-3/TRBV12-4; clone size: few; CDR3 protein: CASSLIVEGEQFF; CDR3 DNA: TGTGCCAGCAGTTTAATCGTTGAGGGTGAGCAGTTCTTC
J gene: TRBJ2-1; D gene: .; V gene: TRBV3-1; clone size: few; CDR3 protein: CASSQDWRGLVNEQFF; CDR3 DNA: TGTGCCAGCAGCCAAGATTGGAGGGGGCTGGTGAATGAGCAGTTCTTC
J gene: TRBJ2-7; D gene: TRBD1; V gene: TRBV30; clone size: .; CDR3 protein: CAWGQGREQYF; CDR3 DNA: TGTGCCTGGGGACAGGGCCGCGAGCAGTACTTC
J gene: TRBJ2-3; D gene: .; V gene: TRBV5-1; clone size: few; CDR3 protein: CASSLSYGSSTDTQYF; CDR3 DNA: TGCGCCAGCAGCTTGTCGTACGGGAGTAGCACAGATACGCAGTATTTT
J gene: TRBJ2-1; D gene: TRBD2; V gene: TRBV9; clone size: few; CDR3 protein: CASSVSGTRTNEQFF; CDR3 DNA: TGTGCCAGCAGCGTCTCCGGGACTAGAACCAATGAGCAGTTCTTC
J gene: TRBJ1-6; D gene: .; V gene: TRBV12-3/TRBV12-4; clone size: few; CDR3 protein: CASSAYNSPLHF; CDR3 DNA: TGTGCCAGCAGTGCTTATAATTCACCCCTCCACTTT
J gene: TRBJ2-1; D gene: TRBD1; V gene: TRBV18; clone size: .; CDR3 protein: CASSPARTGNNEQFF; CDR3 DNA: TGTGCCAGCTCACCGGCGAGGACAGGGAACAATGAGCAGTTCTTC
J gene: TRBJ2-7; D gene: .; V gene: TRBV28; clone size: few; CDR3 protein: CASNLQGETYEQYF; CDR3 DNA: TGTGCCAGCAACCTACAGGGAGAAACCTACGAGCAGTACTTC
J gene: TRBJ1-5; D gene: .; V gene: TRBV10-3; clone size: few; CDR3 protein: CAISESVKAAGPQHF; CDR3 DNA: TGTGCCATCAGTGAGTCGGTGAAGGCTGCCGGGCCCCAGCATTTT
J gene: TRBJ2-3; D gene: TRBD2; V gene: TRBV29-1; clone size: .; CDR3 protein: CSVLAGGPRTDTQYF; CDR3 DNA: TGCAGCGTGCTAGCGGGAGGGCCCAGAACAGATACGCAGTATTTT
J gene: TRBJ2-3; D gene: TRBD2; V gene: TRBV5-1; clone size: .; CDR3 protein: CASREIAGGGTDTQYF; CDR3 DNA: TGCGCCAGCAGGGAAATAGCGGGGGGGGGCACAGATACGCAGTATTTT
J gene: TRBJ2-1; D gene: .; V gene: TRBV6-1; clone size: .; CDR3 protein: CASSPWFGDPYNEQFF; CDR3 DNA: TGTGCCAGCAGTCCCTGGTTCGGGGACCCTTACAATGAGCAGTTCTTC
J gene: TRBJ2-2; D gene: .; V gene: TRBV7-2; clone size: few; CDR3 protein: CAGSFAGASGELFF; CDR3 DNA: TGTGCCGGATCGTTCGCCGGGGCCTCCGGGGAGCTGTTTTTT
J gene: TRBJ2-2; D gene: TRBD1; V gene: TRBV7-3; clone size: few; CDR3 protein: CASSLTGQGTGELFF; CDR3 DNA: TGTGCCAGCAGCTTAACGGGACAGGGCACCGGGGAGCTGTTTTTT
J gene: TRBJ2-1; D gene: TRBD2; V gene: TRBV10-3; clone size: few; CDR3 protein: CAISEGTSVYNEQFF; CDR3 DNA: TGTGCCATCAGTGAGGGGACTAGCGTATACAATGAGCAGTTCTTC
J gene: TRBJ2-4; D gene: .; V gene: TRBV4-2; clone size: many; CDR3 protein: CASSQERLAKNIQYF; CDR3 DNA: TGTGCCAGCAGCCAAGAGAGACTAGCCAAAAACATTCAGTACTTC
J gene: TRBJ2-7; D gene: .; V gene: TRBV28; clone size: few; CDR3 protein: CASTSSSGGSYEQYF; CDR3 DNA: TGTGCCAGCACCTCTTCGTCCGGGGGTAGCTACGAGCAGTACTTC
J gene: TRBJ2-7; D gene: .; V gene: TRBV7-8; clone size: many; CDR3 protein: CASSLVSIYEQYF; CDR3 DNA: TGTGCCAGCAGCTTAGTCTCTATCTACGAGCAGTACTTC
J gene: TRBJ2-1; D gene: .; V gene: TRBV6-2/TRBV6-3; clone size: few; CDR3 protein: CASSYYQGAVSDNEQFF; CDR3 DNA: TGTGCCAGCAGTTACTACCAGGGTGCGGTGTCTGACAATGAGCAGTTCTTC
J gene: TRBJ2-2; D gene: TRBD2; V gene: TRBV4-1; clone size: few; CDR3 protein: CASSQEASGGFTGELFF; CDR3 DNA: TGCGCCAGCAGCCAAGAGGCTAGCGGGGGGTTCACCGGGGAGCTGTTTTTT
J gene: TRBJ2-7; D gene: TRBD1; V gene: TRBV6-1; clone size: .; CDR3 protein: CASSSSGTGVVKQYF; CDR3 DNA: TGTGCCAGCAGCTCTTCCGGGACAGGGGTTGTTAAGCAGTACTTC
J gene: TRBJ1-2; D gene: .; V gene: TRBV28; clone size: few; CDR3 protein: CASSLSSDNYGYTF; CDR3 DNA: TGTGCCAGCAGTCTCTCGAGTGATAACTATGGCTACACCTTC
J gene: TRBJ2-6; D gene: .; V gene: TRBV4-2; clone size: .; CDR3 protein: CASSQTTTGSGANVLTF; CDR3 DNA: TGTGCCAGCAGCCAAACGACCACTGGCTCTGGGGCCAACGTCCTGACTTTC
J gene: TRBJ1-4; D gene: .; V gene: TRBV12-3/TRBV12-4; clone size: few; CDR3 protein: CASTLHGLGNEKLFF; CDR3 DNA: TGTGCCAGCACCCTCCACGGACTGGGAAATGAAAAACTGTTTTTT
J gene: TRBJ2-6; D gene: .; V gene: TRBV6-2/TRBV6-3; clone size: few; CDR3 protein: CASSYYRRGSSGANVLTF; CDR3 DNA: TGTGCCAGCAGTTACTACCGGAGGGGCAGCTCTGGGGCCAACGTCCTGACTTTC